The 29 T cell receptor beta chains presented below share a single source sample, sequenced in a study of T cells after yellow fever vaccination. TCRdb passed the 5' RACE reads through MiXCR, listing each CDR3 protein once. This sample has under 80,000 distinct CDR3 sequences, with 6% to 7.5% found just once. The starting material was CD8+ T cells sorted from PBMCs, obtained 15 days after the yellow fever booster vaccination. The receptors here all came from a man between 25 and 39 years old who received the YFV17D yellow fever vaccine.

This clonotype has at least ten counts. The chain combines TRBV18 with TRBJ2-3, with D possibly being TRBD1 (5 bases). From germline, CDR1 is KGHSH and CDR2 LQKENI. The CDR3 contains 13 residues. V was pared by 3 bases and J by 1 base, with 5 bases between. Written as DNA, the CDR3 is TGTGCCAGCTCACCGACAGGCACAGATACGCAGTATTTT. Protein product: CASSPTGTDTQYF.

At least ten counts were recorded for this clonotype. The CDR3 loop is CASSSDARDEQYF. As DNA, the CDR3 is TGCGCCTCTTCTTCGGACGCTCGCGACGAGCAGTACTTC. This rearrangement joins TRBV10-2 to TRBJ2-7; no reliable D call. V lost 11 bases to trimming and J lost 5 bases, with 19 bases between them. Germline values: CDR1 WSHSY, CDR2 SAAADI. This CDR3 spans 13 amino acids.

This clonotype was seen at least ten times. The chain recombines TRBV6-5 with TRBJ2-1; TRBD2 matches at 7 bases. This CDR3 region has 17 residues. J was trimmed by 0 bases and V by 3 bases; bases with no gene match: 8. Germline CDR1 MNHEY, CDR2 SVGAGI. Here the CDR3 reads CASSYLLAPSSYNEQFF. In DNA, the CDR3 is TGTGCCAGCAGTTATCTACTAGCGCCAAGCTCCTACAATGAGCAGTTCTTC.

The table lists this clonotype with many counts. The V and J genes are TRBV7-7 and TRBJ2-6; 10 nucleotides match TRBD2. This CDR3 is built from 20 residues. Trimming at V came to 5 bases and at J to 1 base, leaving 14 bases not matched to a gene. CDR1 and CDR2 from the germline V gene are SSHAT and FNYEAQ (reference sequence). CDR3 sequence (DNA): TGTGCCAGCAGCCCAACCCTTTTCGGAGCGGGAGGGTCTGGGGCCAACGTCCTGACTTTC. This translates into CASSPTLFGAGGSGANVLTF. Full variable domain (remainder filled in from reference TRBV7-7 and TRBJ2-6): GAGVSQSPRYKVTKRGQDVTLRCDPISSHATLYWYQQALGQGPEFLTYFNYEAQPDKSGLPSDRFSAERPEGSISTLTIQRTEQRDSAMYRCASSPTLFGAGGSGANVLTFGAGSRLTVL.

The chain recombines TRBV19 with TRBJ1-5; possible D gene TRBD1, 6 bases. The germline CDR1 and CDR2 sequences are LNHDA and SQIVND (reference sequence). V was cut by 3 bases and J by 3 bases, with 15 bases left in between. The CDR3 runs 16 residues. CDR3 bases: TGTGCCAGTAGTATTCGGACAGAACGAGCCAATCAGCCCCAGCATTTT. Protein: CASSIRTERANQPQHF.

This clonotype has a count of ten or more. This chain's CDR3 is CASSSGGFSYEQYF. CDR3 nucleotides: TGTGCCAGCAGTTCAGGGGGGTTCTCCTACGAGCAGTACTTC. The chain employs TRBV7-2 and TRBJ2-7, with D tentatively TRBD1 (7 bases). Germline V gives CDR1 SGHTA, CDR2 FQGNSA. There are 14 residues in the CDR3. Trimming removed 6 bases at V and 0 bases at J, with 12 bases between.

This clonotype was observed many times. The V gene is TRBV28, the J gene TRBJ1-6; D may be TRBD1 (6 bases). Trimming removed 3 bases at V and 7 bases at J, with 16 bases between. CDR1 and CDR2 (germline): MDHEN, SYDVKM. The CDR3 is made up of 16 amino acids. As DNA, the CDR3 is TGTGCCAGCAGTTTCCTATTACAGGGAACCAATTCACCCCTCCACTTT. Protein: CASSFLLQGTNSPLHF.

This clonotype showed up many times. The chain recombines TRBV7-6 with TRBJ2-5; D is possibly TRBD1 (6 bases). Trimming stripped 1 base from V and 2 bases from J, with 11 bases between. This CDR3 contains 15 residues. Germline loops: CDR1 SGHVS, CDR2 FNYEAQ. This CDR3 is CASSLGWGQQETQYF. CDR3 sequence (DNA): TGTGCCAGCAGCTTAGGATGGGGGCAGCAAGAGACCCAGTACTTC. Drawing the rest from reference TRBV7-6 and TRBJ2-5, the complete variable domain is GAGVSQSPRYKVTKRGQDVALRCDPISGHVSLYWYRQALGQGPEFLTYFNYEAQQDKSGLPNDRFSAERPEGSISTLTIQRTEQRDSAMYRCASSLGWGQQETQYFGPGTRLLVL.

This clonotype appeared many times. V is TRBV18 and J is TRBJ2-5; D is unclear. Germline assignment: CDR1 KGHSH and CDR2 LQKENI. This CDR3 has 14 amino acids. V shed 3 bases and J shed 5 bases, with 13 bases lying between them. The CDR3 loop reads CASSPVSPEETQYF. DNA for the CDR3: TGTGCCAGCTCACCGGTTTCTCCGGAGGAGACCCAGTACTTC.

In this sample, this clonotype turned up a few times. This chain joins TRBV5-1 and TRBJ2-3; TRBD1 or TRBD2 may be the D gene (5 bases each). Looked up from germline, CDR1 is SGHRS and CDR2 is YFSETQ. This CDR3 comprises 14 residues. Trimming removed 4 bases at V and 0 bases at J, with 9 bases between. As DNA, the CDR3 is TGCGCCAGCAGCGAGGGACCTAGCACAGATACGCAGTATTTT. It encodes CASSEGPSTDTQYF.

This clonotype was counted only a few times. The junction shows a germline mismatch at one end, possibly a read error. The V gene is TRBV6-1, the J gene TRBJ2-7, with 8 bases that match TRBD2. The CDR3 sequence is 15 residues long. CDR1 is MNHNS, CDR2 SASEGT, per germline. Here the CDR3 reads CASSQAGAPSYEQYF. CDR3 nucleotides: TGTGCCAGCAGTCAAGCGGGAGCCCCCTCCTACGAGCAGTACTTC.

The CDR3 here is CASRLPPHREGYGYTF. The CDR3 nucleotides read TGTGCAAGTCGCTTACCGCCCCACAGGGAAGGCTATGGCTACACCTTC. The chain uses TRBV12-2 and TRBJ1-2; the table's TRBD1 call for D was not verified on the DNA. TRBV12-2 is designated a pseudogene. The CDR3 runs 16 residues.

This clonotype has ten or more counts. The chain carries TRBV20-1 and TRBJ2-1; 10 positions agree with TRBD1. CDR3 length equals 16 residues. After removal of 3 bases from V and 7 bases from J, the junction contained 12 bases not matched to a gene. Germline CDR1 reads DFQATT; CDR2 reads SNEGSKA (reference sequence). CDR3 in amino acids: CSASSLGTGDFNEQFF. The CDR3 coding sequence is TGCAGTGCTAGTAGTTTAGGGACAGGGGATTTTAATGAGCAGTTCTTC.

The chain carries TRBV12-3 or TRBV12-4 and TRBJ1-1; D ambiguous. The CDR3 consists of 14 residues. The V and J ends lost 10 bases and 5 bases respectively, with 20 bases between them. CDR3: CAIRGDRVGTEAFF. The CDR3 coding sequence is TGTGCCATACGTGGGGATCGAGTAGGGACTGAAGCTTTCTTT.

At least ten counts were recorded for this clonotype. The V gene is TRBV7-2, the J gene TRBJ2-7; no definite D call. Trimming removed 3 bases from V and 1 base from J, with 7 bases in between. CDR1 is SGHTA and CDR2 is FQGNSA in the germline V gene. The CDR3 spans 13 residues. The CDR3 DNA reads TGTGCCAGCAGCTTCACGGATTCCTACGAGCAGTACTTC. Translated, it gives CASSFTDSYEQYF.

This clonotype was picked up one time. The chain employs TRBV21-1 and TRBJ2-5. TRBV21-1 is noted as a pseudogene. This CDR3 region has 13 residues. The CDR3 DNA follows: TGTGCCAGCGGCATCTTCCAGTGTGAGACCCAGTACTTC. Translated, it gives CASGIFQCETQYF.

This clonotype has a count of ten or more. The V gene is TRBV7-8, the J gene TRBJ2-1; possibly TRBD1 or TRBD2 for D (5 bases each). Trimming left V 5 bases short and J 0 bases short, with 11 bases between. Per the germline V gene, CDR1 is SGHVS and CDR2 is FQNEAQ. The CDR3 covers 15 residues. The CDR3 coding sequence is TGTGCCAGCAGCAGATGGGGGAGCTCCTACAATGAGCAGTTCTTC. This codes for CASSRWGSSYNEQFF. The full variable domain, in which reference TRBV7-8 and TRBJ2-1 provide the parts outside the CDR3, is GAGVSQSPRYKVAKRGQDVALRCDPISGHVSLFWYQQALGQGPEFLTYFQNEAQLDKSGLPSDRFFAERPEGSVSTLKIQRTQQEDSAVYLCASSRWGSSYNEQFFGPGTRLTVL.

This clonotype showed up many times. This rearrangement joins TRBV20-1 to TRBJ2-1, with D possibly matching TRBD2 (5 bases). Germline V lookup: CDR1 DFQATT, CDR2 SNEGSKA (reference sequence). Trimming shortened V by 6 bases and J by 10 bases, and 25 bases separated the two germline ends. CDR3 size: 15 residues. Here the CDR3 DNA reads TGCAGTGCCCACGCAGACTACAAAAGGTGGAACGAGCAGTTCTTC. Its protein product is CSAHADYKRWNEQFF.

This clonotype was seen a few times. The V gene is TRBV4-3, the J gene TRBJ1-6; D is ambiguous. Looked up from germline, CDR1 is LGHNA and CDR2 is YSLEER. This CDR3 contains 18 residues. Trimming removed 0 bases at V and 0 bases at J, with 12 bases between. The CDR3 here is CASSQEFTESSYNSPLHF. CDR3 nucleotide sequence: TGCGCCAGCAGCCAAGAATTTACAGAGAGCTCCTATAATTCACCCCTCCACTTT.

This clonotype was picked up many times. CDR3 DNA: TGTGCCAGCAGTTTCCTAGCGAGCACCGGGGAGCTGTTTTTT. Its protein product is CASSFLASTGELFF. The gene calls are TRBV28 and TRBJ2-2; D perhaps matches TRBD2 (6 bases). Germline values: CDR1 MDHEN, CDR2 SYDVKM. The V end was cut by 3 bases, the J end by 4 bases, with 9 bases between. This CDR3 has 14 amino acids.

This clonotype was detected many times. The V and J genes are TRBV18 and TRBJ2-7; 9 bases fit TRBD1. With 5 bases clipped from V and 4 bases from J, the junction kept 3 bases outside the gene matches. CDR3 length: 13 amino acids. Germline-derived CDR1 and CDR2 are KGHSH and LQKENI. The CDR3 loop reads CASSDGTGYEQYF. The CDR3 DNA follows: TGTGCCAGCTCAGACGGGACAGGGTACGAGCAGTACTTC.

This clonotype has ten or more counts. V usage is TRBV5-6 and J usage is TRBJ2-7, with 8 bases lining up with TRBD1. Germline V gene sequence: CDR1 SGHDT, CDR2 YYEEEE. With V trimmed by 0 bases and J by 1 base, 3 bases remained unmatched. This CDR3 comprises 15 residues. CDR3 sequence: CASSLGTGYSYEQYF. The CDR3 DNA is TGTGCCAGCAGCTTGGGGACAGGGTATTCCTACGAGCAGTACTTC.

This clonotype was detected many times. The gene calls are TRBV21-1 and TRBJ2-3. TRBV21-1 is tagged as a pseudogene. The CDR3 totals 14 residues. The CDR3 DNA reads TGTGCCAGCAGCGGTGGAACTAGCACAGATACGCAGTATTTT. Its translation is CASSGGTSTDTQYF.

This clonotype was detected ten times or more. The chain links TRBV10-3 to TRBJ2-3; D remains unclear. The CDR3 extends over 17 amino acids. Trimming pared 2 bases from V and 0 bases from J, leaving 15 bases between. Germline V gene sequence: CDR1 ENHRY, CDR2 SYGVKD. CDR3 sequence: CAISEVVTDDSTDTQYF. DNA for the CDR3: TGTGCCATCAGTGAGGTCGTAACAGATGATAGCACAGATACGCAGTATTTT.

In its sample, this clonotype was seen many times. V and J are TRBV3-1 and TRBJ2-2; 16 bases line up with TRBD2. CDR1 is LGHDT, CDR2 YNNKEL, per germline (reference sequence). The V gene end was trimmed by 3 bases and the J gene end by 6 bases; junction bases not matched to a gene: 4. The CDR3 length is 17 residues. CDR3 DNA sequence: TGTGCCAGCAGCCAGGGGACTAGCGGGAGGGGTGCCGGGGAGCTGTTTTTT. It translates to CASSQGTSGRGAGELFF.

This clonotype was counted at least ten times. The CDR3 here is CASSRQYSNQPQHF. CDR3 DNA: TGTGCCAGCAGCAGACAGTATAGCAATCAGCCCCAGCATTTT. The rearrangement links TRBV27 to TRBJ1-5, with a tentative D call TRBD1 (5 bases). V was shortened by 6 bases and J by 0 bases, with 9 bases between the two germline ends. The germline V gene has CDR1 MNHEY and CDR2 SMNVEV (reference sequence). This CDR3 region has 14 residues.

This clonotype came up many times. This chain's CDR3 is CASSATTSSYNEQFF. DNA of the CDR3: TGCGCCAGCAGCGCGACTACAAGCTCCTACAATGAGCAGTTCTTC. The chain recombines TRBV5-1 with TRBJ2-1; TRBD2 is a possible D gene (5 bases). V lost 4 bases, J lost 0 bases, and 11 bases lay in between. This CDR3 has 15 amino acids. CDR1 SGHRS and CDR2 YFSETQ come from the germline V gene.

This clonotype occurred many times. This chain uses TRBV20-1 with TRBJ2-3, with TRBD2 identical over 8 bases. Per the germline V gene, CDR1 is DFQATT and CDR2 is SNEGSKA (reference sequence). Losses at the gene ends were 3 bases for V and 4 bases for J; bases not matched to a gene: 6. This CDR3 has 14 amino acids. Written as DNA, the CDR3 is TGCAGTGCTAGGGTAGCGGGAAAGTCAGATACGCAGTATTTT. It translates to CSARVAGKSDTQYF.

The genes are TRBV7-2 and TRBJ2-7; 8 bases match TRBD1. V shed 0 bases and J 5 bases; nucleotides not matched to a gene: 6. Germline values: CDR1 SGHTA, CDR2 FQGNSA. The CDR3 has 15 amino acids. The CDR3 loop is CASSLADRVIDEQYF. The CDR3 DNA is TGTGCCAGCAGCTTAGCGGACAGGGTCATAGACGAGCAGTACTTC.